The 9 T cell receptor beta chains in this list originate from one sample, sequenced in a study of vaccination effects on CD4 cells after COVID-19. Before sequencing took place, the ViraFEST assay used viral peptide pools to expand antigen-specific CD4+ T cells. After more than 8 days in culture, the CD4+ T cells were isolated. No vaccinee had earlier SARS-CoV-2 infection, and nucleocapsid antibodies were negative. Assay: immunoSEQ multiplex PCR; the TCRdb copy retains only in-frame clones and omits some. Among roughly 41,000 clones listed, around 66% were seen once. No antigen is known for these receptors. The sequenced sample was CD4+ T cells from PBMCs cultured with HCoV-OC43 spike peptides, obtained before COVID-19 vaccination. Stated subset: HCoV-OC43 spike overlapping peptide pool stimulation. These receptors were collected from a human donor who received a COVID-19 vaccine.

The chain is built from TRBV5-6 and TRBJ2-2; 7 nucleotides match TRBD1. The ends lost 3 bases at V and 1 base at J; junction bases unmatched: 9. The germline V gene encodes CDR1 SGHDT and CDR2 YYEEEE. The CDR3 sequence is 17 residues long. CDR3 in DNA: TGTGCCAGCAGCTCTGTAATCCGGGACAGGAACACCGGGGAGCTGTTTTTT. Its protein product is CASSSVIRDRNTGELFF.

The table lists this clone with a few counts. The V call is TRBV6-1, the J call TRBJ2-7; 7 nucleotides align to TRBD2. The CDR3 has 15 amino acids. Germline CDR1 and CDR2: MNHNS and SASEGT. V was clipped by 2 bases and J by 0 bases; unmatched bases: 4. Written as DNA, the CDR3 is TGTGCCAGCAGTGAACTAGCGGATAGCTCCTACGAGCAGTACTTC. Translation gives CASSELADSSYEQYF.

In this sample, this clone turned up a few times. This chain links TRBV7-9 with TRBJ2-7; D possibly corresponds to TRBD2 (7 bases). The CDR3 totals 15 residues. Germline V gene data show CDR1 as SEHNR and CDR2 as FQNEAQ (reference sequence). V dropped 3 bases and J dropped 0 bases, with 12 bases sitting between them. The CDR3 nucleotides read TGTGCCAGCAGCTTCACAGGGAGGGGCTCCTACGAGCAGTACTTC. Its translation is CASSFTGRGSYEQYF.

CDR3 sequence (DNA): TGTGCCAGCAGTTTACGTCCGGAATTTTATGGCTACACCTTC. Translation gives CASSLRPEFYGYTF. The chain joins TRBV27 to TRBJ1-2, with no clear D. The CDR3 totals 14 residues. The germline CDR1 and CDR2 sequences are MNHEY and SMNVEV (reference sequence). V dropped 2 bases and J dropped 5 bases, with 12 bases sitting between them.

The chain has TRBV19 and TRBJ2-2; 7 nucleotides line up with TRBD2. J lost 2 bases, V lost 1 base, and 1 base had no gene match. CDR3 length: 15 amino acids. Per the germline V gene, CDR1 is LNHDA and CDR2 is SQIVND (reference sequence). CDR3 sequence reads: CASSIVGLNTGELFF. In nucleotides, the CDR3 is TGTGCCAGTAGTATAGTGGGACTAAACACCGGGGAGCTGTTTTTT.

The chain couples TRBV3-1 (or the pseudogene TRBV3-2) to TRBJ2-3; 10 bases agree with TRBD2. The CDR3 sequence is 17 residues long. The V gene end was trimmed by 4 bases and the J gene end by 1 base; junction bases not matched to a gene: 8. Germline CDR1 LGHDT, CDR2 YNNKEL (reference sequence). The DNA of the CDR3 is TGTGCCAGCAGCCGAGGCCTAGCGGGAGCCGGCACAGATACGCAGTATTTT. Its protein product is CASSRGLAGAGTDTQYF.

CDR3 in amino acids: CASSFRLATHNEQFF. The DNA of the CDR3 is TGTGCCAGCAGTTTCAGACTAGCTACCCACAATGAGCAGTTCTTC. This chain links TRBV7-9 with TRBJ2-1; 7 nucleotides match TRBD2. Trimming took 6 bases from V and 5 from J; bases not matched to a gene: 10. The germline CDR1 and CDR2 sequences are SEHNR and FQNEAQ (reference sequence). The CDR3 runs 15 residues.

This clone was picked up a small number of times. The CDR3: CASSPNRQMNTEAFF. DNA for the CDR3: TGTGCCAGCAGCCCAAACCGACAGATGAACACTGAAGCTTTCTTT. The V gene is TRBV5-4, the J gene TRBJ1-1; tentative D call: TRBD1 (5 bases). The CDR3 contains 15 residues. Germline V gene sequence: CDR1 SGHNT, CDR2 YYREEE (reference sequence). The V and J ends lost 4 bases and 0 bases respectively, with 13 bases between them.

V is TRBV19 and J is TRBJ2-7; TRBD2 matches 13 bases. The V gene's germline CDR1 is LNHDA and CDR2 SQIVND (reference sequence). There are 17 residues in the CDR3. Trimming cost V 1 base and J 2 bases; bases outside gene matches: 5. The CDR3 spells CASSIGGTSGTTYEQYF. The CDR3 coding sequence is TGTGCCAGTAGTATAGGAGGGACTAGCGGGACGACCTACGAGCAGTACTTC.